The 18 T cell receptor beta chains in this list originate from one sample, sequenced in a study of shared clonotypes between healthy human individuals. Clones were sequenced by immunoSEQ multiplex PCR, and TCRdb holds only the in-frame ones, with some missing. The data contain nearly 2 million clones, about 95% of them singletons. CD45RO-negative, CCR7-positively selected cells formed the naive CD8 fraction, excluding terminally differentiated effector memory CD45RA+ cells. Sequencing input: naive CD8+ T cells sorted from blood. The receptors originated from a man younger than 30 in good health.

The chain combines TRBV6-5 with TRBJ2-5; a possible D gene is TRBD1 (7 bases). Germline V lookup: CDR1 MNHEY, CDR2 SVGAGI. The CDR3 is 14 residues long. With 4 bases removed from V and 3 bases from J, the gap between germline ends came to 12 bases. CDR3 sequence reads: CASSSTGEEETQYF. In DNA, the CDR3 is TGTGCCAGCAGTTCCACAGGGGAGGAAGAGACCCAGTACTTC.

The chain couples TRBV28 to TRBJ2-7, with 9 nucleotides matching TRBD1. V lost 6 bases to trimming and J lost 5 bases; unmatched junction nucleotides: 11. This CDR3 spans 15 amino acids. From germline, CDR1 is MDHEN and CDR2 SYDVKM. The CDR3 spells CASSRSGTGIHEQYF. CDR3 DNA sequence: TGTGCCAGCAGCAGATCCGGGACAGGGATTCACGAGCAGTACTTC. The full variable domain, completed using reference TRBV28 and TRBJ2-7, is DVKVTQSSRYLVKRTGEKVFLECVQDMDHENMFWYRQDPGLGLRLIYFSYDVKMKEKGDIPEGYSVSREKKERFSLILESASTNQTSMYLCASSRSGTGIHEQYFGPGTRLTVT.

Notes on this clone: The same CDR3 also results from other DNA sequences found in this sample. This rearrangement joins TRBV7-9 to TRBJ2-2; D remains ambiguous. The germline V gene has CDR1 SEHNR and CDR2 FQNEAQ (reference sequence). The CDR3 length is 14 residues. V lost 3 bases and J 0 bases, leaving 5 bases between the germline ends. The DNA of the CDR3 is TGTGCCAGCAGCTTTTCTACGAACACCGGGGAGCTGTTTTTT. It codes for CASSFSTNTGELFF.

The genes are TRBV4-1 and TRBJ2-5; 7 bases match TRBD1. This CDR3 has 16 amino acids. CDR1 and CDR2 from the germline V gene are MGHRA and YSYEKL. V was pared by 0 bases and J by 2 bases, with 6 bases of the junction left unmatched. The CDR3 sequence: CASSQDPAGGQETQYF. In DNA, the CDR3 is TGCGCCAGCAGCCAAGATCCGGCAGGGGGACAAGAGACCCAGTACTTC.

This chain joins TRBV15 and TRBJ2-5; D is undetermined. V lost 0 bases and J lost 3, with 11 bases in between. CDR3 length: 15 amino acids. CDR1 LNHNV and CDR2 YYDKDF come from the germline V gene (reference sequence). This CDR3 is CATSRDLNREETQYF. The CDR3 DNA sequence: TGTGCCACCAGCAGAGATTTGAATAGGGAAGAGACCCAGTACTTC.

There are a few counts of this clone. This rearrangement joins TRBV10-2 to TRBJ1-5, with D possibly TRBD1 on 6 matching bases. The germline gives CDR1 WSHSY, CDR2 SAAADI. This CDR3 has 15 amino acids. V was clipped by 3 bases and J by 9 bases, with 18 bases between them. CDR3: CASSDTMAGVWPQHF. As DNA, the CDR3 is TGCGCCAGCAGTGACACTATGGCAGGGGTTTGGCCCCAGCATTTT.

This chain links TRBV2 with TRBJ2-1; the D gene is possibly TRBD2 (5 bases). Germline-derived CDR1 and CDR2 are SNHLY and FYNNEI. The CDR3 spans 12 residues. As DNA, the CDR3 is TGTGCTAGGGTCGGGGTAGGTAATGAGCAGTTCTTC. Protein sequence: CARVGVGNEQFF.

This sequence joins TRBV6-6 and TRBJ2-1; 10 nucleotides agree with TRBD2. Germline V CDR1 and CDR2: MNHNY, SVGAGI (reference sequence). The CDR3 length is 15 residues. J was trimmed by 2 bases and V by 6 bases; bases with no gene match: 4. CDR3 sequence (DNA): TGTGCCAGCAGCCAGCGGGAGGGGGCCTACAATGAGCAGTTCTTC. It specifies CASSQREGAYNEQFF.

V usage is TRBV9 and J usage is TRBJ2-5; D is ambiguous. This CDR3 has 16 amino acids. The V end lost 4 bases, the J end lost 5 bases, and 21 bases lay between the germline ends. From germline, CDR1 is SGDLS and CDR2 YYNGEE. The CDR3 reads CASSPSDLKLGETQYF. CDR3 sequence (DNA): TGTGCCAGCAGCCCGAGCGACCTGAAGCTTGGGGAGACCCAGTACTTC.

As DNA, the CDR3 is TGTGCCAGCAGCCTACTGACACTGAACTACGAGCAGTACTTC. As protein: CASSLLTLNYEQYF. The chain links TRBV11-2 to TRBJ2-7, with D unclear. Germline V gene lookup returns CDR1 SGHAT and CDR2 FQNNGV. V lost 5 bases, J lost 3 bases, and 14 bases lay in between. CDR3 size: 14 residues.

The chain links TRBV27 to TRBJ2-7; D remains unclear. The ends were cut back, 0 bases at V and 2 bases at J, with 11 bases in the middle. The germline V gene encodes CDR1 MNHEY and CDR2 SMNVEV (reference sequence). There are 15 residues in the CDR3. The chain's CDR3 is CASSLSVGYPYEQYF. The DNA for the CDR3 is TGTGCCAGCAGTTTATCTGTCGGGTACCCCTACGAGCAGTACTTC.

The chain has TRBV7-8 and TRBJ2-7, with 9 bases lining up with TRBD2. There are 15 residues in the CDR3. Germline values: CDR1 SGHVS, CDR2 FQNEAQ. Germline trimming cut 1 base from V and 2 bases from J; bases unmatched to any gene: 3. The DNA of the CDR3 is TGTGCCAGCAGCTTAGTGCTAGCGGGGCCCTACGAGCAGTACTTC. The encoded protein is CASSLVLAGPYEQYF.

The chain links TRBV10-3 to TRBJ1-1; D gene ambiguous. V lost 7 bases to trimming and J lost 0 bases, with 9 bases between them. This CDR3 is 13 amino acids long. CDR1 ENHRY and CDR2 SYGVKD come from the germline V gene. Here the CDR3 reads CAINDGLNTEAFF. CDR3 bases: TGTGCCATCAATGACGGCCTGAACACTGAAGCTTTCTTT.

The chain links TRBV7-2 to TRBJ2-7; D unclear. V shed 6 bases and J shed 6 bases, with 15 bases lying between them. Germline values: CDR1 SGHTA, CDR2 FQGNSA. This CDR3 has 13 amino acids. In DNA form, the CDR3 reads TGTGCCAGCAGTCCAACGGCCTGGGTCGAGCAGTACTTC. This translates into CASSPTAWVEQYF.

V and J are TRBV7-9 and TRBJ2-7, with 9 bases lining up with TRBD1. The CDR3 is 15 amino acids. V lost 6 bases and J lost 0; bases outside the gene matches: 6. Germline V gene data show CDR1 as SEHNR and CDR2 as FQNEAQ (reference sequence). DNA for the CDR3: TGTGCCAGCAGATGGGGACAGGGCCACTCCTACGAGCAGTACTTC. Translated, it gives CASRWGQGHSYEQYF. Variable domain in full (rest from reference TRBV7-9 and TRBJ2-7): DTGVSQNPRHKITKRGQNVTFRCDPISEHNRLYWYRQTLGQGPEFLTYFQNEAQLEKSRLLSDRFSAERPKGSFSTLEIQRTEQGDSAMYLCASRWGQGHSYEQYFGPGTRLTVT.

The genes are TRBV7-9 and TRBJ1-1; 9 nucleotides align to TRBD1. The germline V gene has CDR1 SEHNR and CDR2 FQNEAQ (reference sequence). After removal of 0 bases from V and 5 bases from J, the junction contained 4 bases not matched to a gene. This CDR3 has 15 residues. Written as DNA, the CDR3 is TGTGCCAGCAGCTTAGCGACAGGGGGGGAGACTGAAGCTTTCTTT. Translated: CASSLATGGETEAFF.

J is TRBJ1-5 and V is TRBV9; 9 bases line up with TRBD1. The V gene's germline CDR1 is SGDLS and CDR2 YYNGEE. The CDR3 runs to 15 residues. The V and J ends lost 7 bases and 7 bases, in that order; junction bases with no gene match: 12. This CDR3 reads CASAPGQGNGQPQHF. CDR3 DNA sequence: TGTGCCAGCGCCCCGGGACAGGGAAATGGACAGCCCCAGCATTTT.

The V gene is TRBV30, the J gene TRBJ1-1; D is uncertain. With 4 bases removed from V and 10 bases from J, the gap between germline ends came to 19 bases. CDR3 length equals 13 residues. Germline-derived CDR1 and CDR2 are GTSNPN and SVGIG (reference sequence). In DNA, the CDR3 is TGTGCCTGGACCGCCCGAGCGGGGTTTGGAGCTTTCTTT. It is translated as CAWTARAGFGAFF.